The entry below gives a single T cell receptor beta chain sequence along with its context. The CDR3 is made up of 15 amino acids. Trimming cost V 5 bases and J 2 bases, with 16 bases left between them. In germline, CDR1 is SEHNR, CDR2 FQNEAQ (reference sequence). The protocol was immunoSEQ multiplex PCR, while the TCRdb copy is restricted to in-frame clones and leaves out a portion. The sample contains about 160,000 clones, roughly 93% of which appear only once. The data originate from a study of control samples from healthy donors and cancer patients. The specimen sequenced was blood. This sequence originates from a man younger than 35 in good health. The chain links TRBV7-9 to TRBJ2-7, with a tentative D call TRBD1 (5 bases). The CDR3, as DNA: TGTGCCAGCAGCCCCAATGGGGCAGACACCTACGAGCAGTACTTC. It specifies CASSPNGADTYEQYF. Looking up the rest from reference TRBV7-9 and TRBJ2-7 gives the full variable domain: DTGVSQNPRHKITKRGQNVTFRCDPISEHNRLYWYRQTLGQGPEFLTYFQNEAQLEKSRLLSDRFSAERPKGSFSTLEIQRTEQGDSAMYLCASSPNGADTYEQYFGPGTRLTVT.